This TCR beta chain came from a study of naive and memory T cell subsets. Overall study results and limits: Naive and memory repertoire findings lacked a ground truth for validation.

The V gene end was trimmed by 0 bases and the J gene end by 4 bases; junction bases not matched to a gene: 4. This CDR3 contains 15 residues. Germline loops: CDR1 SGHTA, CDR2 FQGNSA. This clonotype was counted ten times or more. The antigen is unknown. Two oligonucleotides, mixed equimolar, formed the beta constant-region primer covering TRBC1 and TRBC2. TCRdb passed the UMI-ligation and nested PCR reads through MiXCR, listing each CDR3 protein once. In the table there are tens of thousands of distinct CDR3 sequences, around 12% of which are singletons. The V call is TRBV7-2, the J call TRBJ2-3, with TRBD2 matching 7 bases. The clonotype was recovered from a human donor in good health. The sequenced sample was central memory CD4+ T cells from blood. This CDR3 is CASSLAGGPADTQYF. The CDR3 DNA reads as TGTGCCAGCAGCTTAGCGGGAGGGCCGGCAGATACGCAGTATTTT.